Listed below are T cell receptor beta chains from one sample, sequenced in a study of blood T cell repertoires in COVID-19. Method: immunoSEQ multiplex PCR; TCRdb's copy keeps in-frame clones and lacks some. The sample carries about 180,000 clones, roughly nine tenths recorded once. Material: peripheral blood. These receptors originate from a man aged 65 to 79 with active or convalescent COVID-19. The conserved cysteine and the conserved F or W are not part of the CDR3 here. The D gene is left open where the match is weak.

cdr3_aa d_call v_call
ASSHGQEQETQY TRBD1 TRBV6-2/TRBV6-3
ASSPGQSYGYT NA TRBV5-1
AWSTSGRNIQY TRBD2 TRBV30
AWSLTGREKGYT TRBD1 TRBV30
ASSGSGTGELF NA TRBV12-3/TRBV12-4
ASSTLDRGLNTEAF TRBD1 TRBV7-9
ASSQGTGDNEKLF TRBD1 TRBV3-1/TRBV3-2
ASSQVVAGAYNEQF TRBD2 TRBV4-1
ASSLSRSQPQH NA TRBV4-3
ASSVRGQVGDTQY NA TRBV9
ASSPPGPRGGYT NA TRBV18
SASRLGLDKNEQF TRBD2 TRBV20-1
ASSLWTSGNNEQF TRBD2 TRBV28
ASRSNRDDQPQH NA TRBV7-2
ATSRDGAGRGVQETQY NA TRBV15
ASIPAQGSTTLTEAF TRBD1 TRBV18
ASRLAASAGELF NA TRBV28
ATSGGTTNEKLF NA TRBV15
ASSSSQGNYGYT TRBD1 TRBV28
ASSPSQIPRREGGYT NA TRBV11-2
ASSGDRGTQY NA TRBV2
ASSRDSFQGYGYT TRBD1 TRBV4-3
ASSEGGNSRGKYSNQPQH NA TRBV2
ASRRAFYEQY NA TRBV6-5
ASSFSQLYNSPLH NA TRBV27
ATSETTSGSNEQF TRBD2 TRBV24-1
ASSQDLGVSYNEQF NA TRBV3-1/TRBV3-2
ASSLTGGALTDTQY NA TRBV5-1
ASSFGYRSTDTQY NA TRBV27